This T cell receptor beta chain stems from a study of blood T cell repertoires in COVID-19. V trimming: 5 bases; J trimming: 1 base; junction bases outside the gene matches: 7. CDR3 size: 15 residues. The germline CDR1 and CDR2 sequences are MDHEN and SYDVKM. Assay used: immunoSEQ multiplex PCR; TCRdb lists only in-frame clones, some missing. The table includes around 250,000 clones, 86% detected once. The source material was PBMCs or T cells enriched from blood (not recorded which). The TCR sequence derives from a man between 18 and 35 years old who had recovered from COVID-19. V gene TRBV28 combines with J gene TRBJ1-1; 7 positions match TRBD1. The CDR3 is CASSIPGTENTEAFF. CDR3 sequence (DNA): TGTGCCAGCAGTATACCAGGGACAGAGAACACTGAAGCTTTCTTT. Filled out from reference TRBV28 and TRBJ1-1, the complete variable domain reads DVKVTQSSRYLVKRTGEKVFLECVQDMDHENMFWYRQDPGLGLRLIYFSYDVKMKEKGDIPEGYSVSREKKERFSLILESASTNQTSMYLCASSIPGTENTEAFFGQGTRLTVV.